The 30 T cell receptor beta chains below all came from one sample that was sequenced in a study of metastatic and nonmetastatic thyroid tumors. TCRdb reanalyzed the PCR reads via MiXCR. This sample has roughly 58,000 clones, with about 3.8% found just once. Ahead of thyroid surgery, no patient had received treatment of any kind. Sample: blood. The receptors stem from a female donor with papillary thyroid cancer or a benign thyroid nodule (not recorded which). Some clones in this sample may be carry-over from other donors' samples.

This clone came up a few times. The chain couples TRBV27 to TRBJ2-2; 9 bases are shared with TRBD1. The CDR3 is made up of 14 amino acids. The germline V gene encodes CDR1 MNHEY and CDR2 SMNVEV (reference sequence). J was trimmed by 6 bases and V by 4 bases; bases with no gene match: 3. The CDR3 DNA reads as TGTGCCAGCAGTTACGGGACAGGGTCCGGGGAGCTGTTTTTT. Translation: CASSYGTGSGELFF.

This clone was detected a few times. The V gene is TRBV12-3 or TRBV12-4, the J gene TRBJ2-1; D unresolved. V was clipped by 4 bases and J by 4 bases, with 8 bases between them. The CDR3 has 13 amino acids. CDR3 in DNA: TGTGCCAGCAGTTACCCCCCGTACAATGAGCAGTTCTTC. It is translated as CASSYPPYNEQFF.

The genes are TRBV20-1 and TRBJ1-2, with D unclear. The CDR3 spans 13 residues. Trimming cost V 6 bases and J 5 bases, with 16 bases left between them. From germline, CDR1 is DFQATT and CDR2 SNEGSKA (reference sequence). The CDR3, as DNA: TGCAGTGCATCGCGGACGGGAAAATATGGCTACACCTTC. This translates into CSASRTGKYGYTF.

As concerns this clone: The junction shows a germline mismatch at one end, possibly a read error. The chain is built from TRBV19 and TRBJ2-1; TRBD1 agrees at 11 bases. Germline loops: CDR1 LNHDA, CDR2 SQIVND (reference sequence). This CDR3 contains 18 residues. CDR3 bases: TGTGCCAGTAGTATAGTGGGCGGACAGGGGGCATCCTACAATGAGCATTTCTTC. Translated, it gives CASSIVGGQGASYNEHFF.

The table lists this clone with many counts. The chain is built from TRBV19 and TRBJ1-1, with D unresolved. Trimming shortened V by 6 bases and J by 8 bases, and 16 bases separated the two germline ends. Germline V gene sequence: CDR1 LNHDA, CDR2 SQIVND (reference sequence). The CDR3 spans 13 residues. The CDR3 region has the DNA TGTGCCAGTAGCCCCCGTCCGGCCCCCGAAGCTTTCTTT. Encoded protein: CASSPRPAPEAFF.

This clone was recorded at least ten times. A much larger clone differs from this one at a single base, so this may be a read error. The CDR3 DNA sequence: TGTGCCAGCAGTTTCATCAGGGGTAGCAATCAGCCCCGGCATTTT. It is translated as CASSFIRGSNQPRHF. The chain has TRBV12-3 or TRBV12-4 and TRBJ1-5; perhaps TRBD1 as D (6 bases). This CDR3 is 15 amino acids long.

J is TRBJ2-1 and V is TRBV24-1; TRBD1 agrees at 9 bases. With 4 bases clipped from V and 6 bases from J, the junction kept 6 bases outside the gene matches. The CDR3 has 15 amino acids. Germline V gene data show CDR1 as KGHDR and CDR2 as SFDVKD. The CDR3 bases are TGTGCCACCAGTGACTTGACAGGGGGTAGCAATGAGCAGTTCTTC. It specifies CATSDLTGGSNEQFF.

In this sample, this clone turned up many times. The V call is TRBV9, the J call TRBJ2-3; TRBD2 matches 7 bases. This CDR3 spans 15 amino acids. Germline assignment: CDR1 SGDLS and CDR2 YYNGEE. The V and J ends lost 3 bases and 2 bases, in that order; junction bases with no gene match: 6. As DNA, the CDR3 is TGTGCCAGCAGCGGAGAGGGACTAACCACAGATACGCAGTATTTT. It is translated as CASSGEGLTTDTQYF.

This chain connects TRBV6-4 to TRBJ1-2; D gene ambiguous. The CDR3 length is 15 residues. Germline CDR1 and CDR2: MRHNA and SNTAGT. Trimming removed 10 bases at V and 7 bases at J, with 25 bases between. The CDR3 loop reads CATLHGNSRLSGYTF. DNA for the CDR3: TGTGCCACCTTACATGGAAATTCCCGTCTTAGTGGCTACACCTTC.

Regarding this clone: Since a much larger clone is just one base distant, this may be a read error. The CDR3 protein is CATSDRSGRAISNQETRYF. The DNA for the CDR3 is TGTGCCACCAGTGACCGTAGCGGGAGAGCAATCAGTAATCAAGAGACCCGGTACTTC. The rearrangement links TRBV24-1 to TRBJ2-5; 9 bases are shared with TRBD2. The CDR3 spans 19 residues. In germline, CDR1 is KGHDR, CDR2 SFDVKD.

This clone was seen at least ten times. This rearrangement joins TRBV12-3 or TRBV12-4 to TRBJ2-1, with a possible D match to TRBD1 (6 bases). The length of the CDR3 is 14 residues. V dropped 6 bases and J dropped 6 bases, with 15 bases sitting between them. CDR3 in amino acids: CASSIPTGTNEQFF. CDR3 bases: TGTGCCAGCAGCATCCCCACAGGGACCAATGAGCAGTTCTTC.

This clone came up many times. The chain employs TRBV29-1 and TRBJ2-1, with D possibly matching TRBD1 (7 bases). Germline V gene sequence: CDR1 SQVTM, CDR2 ANQGSEA. CDR3 size: 13 residues. V lost 8 bases and J 4 bases, leaving 15 bases between the germline ends. CDR3 nucleotides: TGCAGCTCCGCAGGGGGGACTTACAATGAGCAGTTCTTC. Translation gives CSSAGGTYNEQFF.

At least ten counts were recorded for this clone. The chain is built from TRBV10-2 and TRBJ2-1; 7 bases line up with TRBD2. CDR1 is WSHSY and CDR2 is SAAADI in the germline V gene. The CDR3 contains 15 residues. With V trimmed by 6 bases and J by 4 bases, 9 bases remained unmatched. The CDR3 sequence is CASSPTSATYNEQFF. The CDR3 region has the DNA TGCGCCAGCAGCCCCACTAGCGCCACTTACAATGAGCAGTTCTTC.

This clone was detected ten times or more. V usage is TRBV7-9 and J usage is TRBJ2-6; perhaps TRBD2 as D (7 bases). The V end lost 1 base, the J end lost 0 bases, and 10 bases lay between the germline ends. CDR1 is SEHNR, CDR2 FQNEAQ, per germline (reference sequence). This CDR3 is 17 amino acids long. CDR3 bases: TGTGCCAGCAGCTTAGTGAGGGGGGGCTCTGGGGCCAACGTCCTGACTTTC. It specifies CASSLVRGGSGANVLTF.

This clone was counted at least ten times. The V gene is TRBV10-3, the J gene TRBJ2-2, with D possibly being TRBD1 (5 bases). CDR1 is ENHRY, CDR2 SYGVKD, per germline. Trimming took 3 bases from V and 3 from J, leaving 8 bases between them. The CDR3 sequence is 14 residues long. The DNA of the CDR3 is TGTGCCATCAGTGACAGGGTCGACACCGGGGAGCTGTTTTTT. This codes for CAISDRVDTGELFF.

This clone turned up a few times. The V gene is TRBV2, the J gene TRBJ1-2, with a tentative D call TRBD1 (6 bases). V lost 5 bases to trimming and J lost 4 bases, with 11 bases between them. Germline V gene data show CDR1 as SNHLY and CDR2 as FYNNEI. This CDR3 has 13 residues. The CDR3 nucleotides read TGTGCCAGCAGTTCCGGGACAAGCTATGGCTACACCTTC. Translation gives CASSSGTSYGYTF.

This clone occurred many times. The chain recombines TRBV6-5 with TRBJ2-1, with 10 bases identical to TRBD2. The CDR3 extends over 17 amino acids. Germline V lookup: CDR1 MNHEY, CDR2 SVGAGI. Trimming at V came to 0 bases and at J to 6 bases, leaving 8 bases not matched to a gene. CDR3 coding DNA: TGTGCCAGCAGTTACTCAGCGACTAGCGGGCCCCTCAATGAGCAGTTCTTC. The encoded protein is CASSYSATSGPLNEQFF.

This clone showed up many times. J is TRBJ2-7 and V is TRBV20-1; 13 bases match TRBD2. CDR3 size: 18 residues. Germline lookup yields CDR1 DFQATT and CDR2 SNEGSKA (reference sequence). Trimming removed 2 bases from V and 3 bases from J; junction bases left unmatched: 13. As DNA, the CDR3 is TGCAGTGCTAGACAACATGAGGCGGGACTAGCGGGACTCTACGAGCAGTACTTC. It codes for CSARQHEAGLAGLYEQYF.

This clone was observed a handful of times. This chain joins TRBV20-1 and TRBJ2-7; TRBD1 might be the D (5 bases). The CDR3 loop spans 13 amino acids. V was clipped by 4 bases and J by 3 bases, with 13 bases between them. The V gene's germline CDR1 is DFQATT and CDR2 SNEGSKA (reference sequence). The CDR3 sequence: CSAIGESRYEQYF. CDR3 coding DNA: TGCAGTGCTATAGGGGAATCACGCTACGAGCAGTACTTC.

This clone was detected only a few times. V and J are TRBV6-1 and TRBJ1-3; no clear D. The germline gives CDR1 MNHNS, CDR2 SASEGT. This CDR3 contains 12 residues. With 6 bases removed from V and 0 bases from J, the gap between germline ends came to 3 bases. CDR3 sequence: CASRTSGNTIYF. As DNA, the CDR3 is TGTGCCAGCAGGACCTCTGGAAACACCATATATTTT.

The chain recombines TRBV28 with TRBJ2-7; D is perhaps TRBD2 (6 bases). Germline-derived CDR1 and CDR2 are MDHEN and SYDVKM. V was trimmed by 6 bases and J by 6 bases, leaving 18 bases between them. The CDR3 is 14 amino acids. This CDR3 is CASSTAGLAGEQYF. CDR3 nucleotides: TGTGCCAGCAGCACAGCGGGTCTCGCGGGCGAGCAGTACTTC.

In regard to this clone: This may be a read error, as it is one base from a much larger clone. The same CDR3 arises from other DNA sequences in this sample as well. V usage is TRBV10-1 and J usage is TRBJ2-1; TRBD2 aligns across 9 bases. V dropped 5 bases and J dropped 2; count of bases not matched to a gene: 13. The V gene's germline CDR1 is WNHNN and CDR2 SYGVQD (reference sequence). The CDR3 consists of 18 residues. The chain's CDR3 is CASSLTSGRAGPYNEQFF. The CDR3 DNA follows: TGCGCCAGCAGTCTGACTAGCGGTAGGGCCGGCCCCTACAATGAGCAGTTCTTC.

This clone was counted at least ten times. V usage is TRBV7-9 and J usage is TRBJ1-2, with D possibly TRBD1 on 5 matching bases. This CDR3 contains 16 residues. Trimming removed 4 bases from V and 4 bases from J, with 19 bases in between. Germline V gene lookup returns CDR1 SEHNR and CDR2 FQNEAQ (reference sequence). The CDR3 loop reads CASSSGNYLGTYGYTF. Here the CDR3 DNA reads TGTGCCAGCAGCTCCGGGAATTATCTAGGGACCTATGGCTACACCTTC.

This clone was found many times. The rearrangement joins TRBV10-3 to TRBJ2-1; TRBD2 agrees at 15 bases. J lost 8 bases, V lost 4 bases, and 15 bases had no gene match. Looked up from germline, CDR1 is ENHRY and CDR2 is SYGVKD. The CDR3 is 19 residues long. The CDR3 DNA reads as TGTGCCATCAGTGCGGGACTAGCGGGAGGACTAACAGGGGAACATGAGCAGTTCTTC. Translated, it gives CAISAGLAGGLTGEHEQFF.

The table lists this clone with many counts. V usage is TRBV12-3 or TRBV12-4 and J usage is TRBJ2-5; perhaps TRBD2 as D (5 bases). The CDR3 consists of 16 residues. V was pared by 3 bases and J by 5 bases, with 19 bases between. This chain's CDR3 is CASSLVSAHPGETQYF. The CDR3 region has the DNA TGTGCCAGCAGTTTGGTTAGCGCCCACCCCGGGGAGACCCAGTACTTC.

This clone showed up just a few times. A read error may account for a junction end that differs from germline. The chain uses TRBV6-1 and TRBJ1-1; maybe TRBD1 (6 bases). The germline V gene has CDR1 MNHNS and CDR2 SASEGT. The CDR3 totals 13 residues. The chain's CDR3 is CASIEGGNTEAFF. The DNA of the CDR3 is TGTGCCAGCATTGAAGGGGGGAACACTGAAGCTTTCTTT.

This clone was found a few times. Because the CDR3 is missing its conserved closing phenylalanine or tryptophan, this is likely a read error. The chain uses TRBV2 and TRBJ1-1, with D maybe TRBD1 (6 bases). There are 16 residues in the CDR3. The V end was cut by 0 bases, the J end by 1 base, with 12 bases between. Germline V CDR1 and CDR2: SNHLY, FYNNEI. The CDR3 nucleotides read TGTGCCAGCAGTGAAGCTAGGGGGGCTCGGAACACTGAAGCTTTCATT. Translated, it gives CASSEARGARNTEAFI.

Ten or more counts support this clone. The genes are TRBV30 and TRBJ2-3, with 9 bases aligning to TRBD2. V shed 5 bases, J shed 5 bases, and the junction held 8 bases outside the gene matches. This CDR3 is 14 amino acids long. Germline V gene lookup returns CDR1 GTSNPN and CDR2 SVGIG (reference sequence). The CDR3 is CAWAMGGRGDTQYF. The CDR3 nucleotides read TGTGCCTGGGCCATGGGCGGGAGGGGAGATACGCAGTATTTT. The whole variable domain, remainder taken from reference TRBV30 and TRBJ2-3, is SQTIHQWPATLVQPVGSPLSLECTVEGTSNPNLYWYRQAAGRGLQLLFYSVGIGQISSEVPQNLSASRPQDRQFILSSKKLLLSDSGFYLCAWAMGGRGDTQYFGPGTRLTVL.

This clone was detected ten times or more. V usage is TRBV19 and J usage is TRBJ2-6; D might be TRBD2 (6 bases). The CDR3 covers 19 residues. Trimming cost V 4 bases and J 0 bases, with 19 bases left between them. Germline V gene lookup returns CDR1 LNHDA and CDR2 SQIVND (reference sequence). The CDR3 coding sequence is TGTGCCAGTAGTAAACAGCCCGGTACCGGGAGCTCTGGGGCCAACGTCCTGACTTTC. Residues: CASSKQPGTGSSGANVLTF.

This clone was picked up many times. The V call is TRBV7-9, the J call TRBJ2-7; TRBD2 might be the D (7 bases). The CDR3 runs 15 residues. Germline V lookup: CDR1 SEHNR, CDR2 FQNEAQ (reference sequence). Trimming removed 5 bases at V and 3 bases at J, with 17 bases between. CDR3 loop: CASSRRGAGGYEQYF. The CDR3 DNA sequence: TGTGCCAGCAGCCGTCGGGGGGCCGGCGGCTACGAGCAGTACTTC.